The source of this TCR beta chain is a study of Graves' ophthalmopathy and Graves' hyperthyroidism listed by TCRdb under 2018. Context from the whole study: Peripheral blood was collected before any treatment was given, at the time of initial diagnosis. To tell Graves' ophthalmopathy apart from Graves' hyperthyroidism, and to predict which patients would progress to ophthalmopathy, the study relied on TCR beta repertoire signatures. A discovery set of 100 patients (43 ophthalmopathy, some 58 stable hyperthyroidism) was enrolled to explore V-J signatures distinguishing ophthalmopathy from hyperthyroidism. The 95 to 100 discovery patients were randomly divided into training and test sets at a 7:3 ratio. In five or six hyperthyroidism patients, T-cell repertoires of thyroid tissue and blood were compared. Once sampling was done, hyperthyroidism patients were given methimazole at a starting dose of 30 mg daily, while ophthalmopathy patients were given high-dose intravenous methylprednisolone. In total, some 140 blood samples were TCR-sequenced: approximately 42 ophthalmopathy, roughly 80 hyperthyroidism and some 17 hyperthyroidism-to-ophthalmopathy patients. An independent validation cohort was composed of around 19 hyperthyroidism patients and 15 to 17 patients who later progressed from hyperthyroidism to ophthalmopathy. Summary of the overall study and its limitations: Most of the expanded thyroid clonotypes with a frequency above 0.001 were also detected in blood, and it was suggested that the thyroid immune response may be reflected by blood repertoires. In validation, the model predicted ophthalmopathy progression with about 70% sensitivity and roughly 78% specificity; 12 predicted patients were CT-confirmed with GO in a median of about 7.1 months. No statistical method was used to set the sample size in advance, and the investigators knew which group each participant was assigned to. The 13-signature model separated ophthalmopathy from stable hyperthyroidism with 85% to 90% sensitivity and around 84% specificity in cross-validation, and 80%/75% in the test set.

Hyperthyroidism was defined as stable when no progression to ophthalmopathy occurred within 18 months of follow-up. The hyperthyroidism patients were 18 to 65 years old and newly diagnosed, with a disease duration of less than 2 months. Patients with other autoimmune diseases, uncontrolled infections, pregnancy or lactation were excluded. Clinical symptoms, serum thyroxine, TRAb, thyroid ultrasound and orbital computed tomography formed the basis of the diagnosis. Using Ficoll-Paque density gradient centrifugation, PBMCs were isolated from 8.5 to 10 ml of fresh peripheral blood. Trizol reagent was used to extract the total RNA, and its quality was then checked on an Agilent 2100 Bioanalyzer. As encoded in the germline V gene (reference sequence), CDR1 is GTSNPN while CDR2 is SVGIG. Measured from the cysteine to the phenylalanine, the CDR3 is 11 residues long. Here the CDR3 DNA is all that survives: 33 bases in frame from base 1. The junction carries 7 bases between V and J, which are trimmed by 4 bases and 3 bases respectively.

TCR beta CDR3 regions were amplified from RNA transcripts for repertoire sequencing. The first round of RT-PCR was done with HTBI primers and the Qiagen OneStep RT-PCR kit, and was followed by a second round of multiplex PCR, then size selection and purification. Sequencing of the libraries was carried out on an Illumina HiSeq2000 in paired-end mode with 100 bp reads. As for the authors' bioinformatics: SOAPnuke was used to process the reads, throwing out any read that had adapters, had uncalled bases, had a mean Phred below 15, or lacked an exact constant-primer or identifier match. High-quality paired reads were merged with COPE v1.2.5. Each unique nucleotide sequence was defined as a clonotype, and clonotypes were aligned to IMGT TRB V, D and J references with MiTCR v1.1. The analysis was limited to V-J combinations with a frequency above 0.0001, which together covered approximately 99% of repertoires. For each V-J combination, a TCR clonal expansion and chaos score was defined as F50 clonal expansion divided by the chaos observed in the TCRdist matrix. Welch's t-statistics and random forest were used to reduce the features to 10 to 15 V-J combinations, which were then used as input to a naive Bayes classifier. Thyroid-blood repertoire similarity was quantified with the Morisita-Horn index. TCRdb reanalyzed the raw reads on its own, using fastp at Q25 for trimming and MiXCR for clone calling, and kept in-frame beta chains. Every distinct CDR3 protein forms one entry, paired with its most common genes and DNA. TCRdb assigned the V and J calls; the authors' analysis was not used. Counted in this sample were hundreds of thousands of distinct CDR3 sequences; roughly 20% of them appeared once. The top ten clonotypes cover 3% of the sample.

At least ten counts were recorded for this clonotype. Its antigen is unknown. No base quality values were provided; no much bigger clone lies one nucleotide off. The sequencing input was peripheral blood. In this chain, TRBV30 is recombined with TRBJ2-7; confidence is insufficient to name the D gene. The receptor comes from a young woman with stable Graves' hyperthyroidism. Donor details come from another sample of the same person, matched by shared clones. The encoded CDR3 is CAWMGSYEQYF. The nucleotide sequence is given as TGTGCCTGGATGGGTAGCTACGAGCAGTACTTC.